The 8 T cell receptor beta chains presented below share a single source sample, sequenced in a study of response to subunit inactivated influenza vaccine. From the RT-PCR reads, TCRdb called clonotypes with MiXCR, one entry per CDR3 protein. The data contain 400,000 to 650,000 distinct CDR3 sequences, about 7.2% of them singletons. Sequencing was performed on PBMCs from blood, taken about 23 months after vaccination. These receptors all stem from a man aged 45-69 years who received an inactivated influenza vaccine.

Only one count was recorded for this clonotype. A junction end diverges from the germline sequence, so it may reflect a read error. The chain employs TRBV10-1 and TRBJ2-3; TRBD2 might be the D (6 bases). The length of the CDR3 is 17 residues. Germline lookup yields CDR1 WNHNN and CDR2 SYGVQD (reference sequence). CDR3 sequence reads: CASSERQTFTSTDTPYF. CDR3 coding DNA: TGCGCCAGCAGTGAGAGACAAACTTTCACTAGCACAGATACGCCGTATTTT.

For this clonotype: The missing conserved phenylalanine or tryptophan at the end of this CDR3 makes a read error likely. The rearrangement uses TRBV11-1 and TRBJ2-3, with D possibly matching TRBD2 (5 bases). V shed 5 bases and J shed 4 bases, with 13 bases lying between them. The CDR3 spans 14 residues. CDR1 is SGHAT and CDR2 is FQDESV in the germline V gene (reference sequence). The chain's CDR3 is CASSPVGNSDTQYS. In DNA, the CDR3 is TGTGCCAGCAGCCCGGTCGGGAACTCAGATACGCAGTATTCT.

Many counts were recorded for this clonotype. The V gene is TRBV6-2 or TRBV6-3, the J gene TRBJ1-2; possible D gene TRBD1, 5 bases. Looked up from germline, CDR1 is MNHEY and CDR2 is SVGEGT. The CDR3 length is 13 residues. Trimming cost V 7 bases and J 0 bases, with 9 bases left between them. CDR3 residues: CASTGPANYGYTF. The CDR3 coding sequence is TGTGCCAGCACAGGGCCGGCTAACTATGGCTACACCTTC.

V is TRBV12-3 or TRBV12-4 and J is TRBJ2-1, with 7 positions matching TRBD1. The J segment lost 7 bases and the V segment lost 8 bases, leaving 8 bases of the junction unmatched. The CDR3 has 13 residues. The CDR3: CASASGTVNEQFF. The CDR3 DNA reads TGTGCCAGCGCTTCCGGGACAGTAAATGAGCAGTTCTTC.

This clonotype has ten or more counts. V gene TRBV20-1 combines with J gene TRBJ2-2; D remains unclear. This CDR3 is 12 amino acids long. Between the trimmed V and J ends, which lost 5 bases and 2 bases, there was a span of 6 bases. Per the germline V gene, CDR1 is DFQATT and CDR2 is SNEGSKA (reference sequence). DNA of the CDR3: TGCAGTGCTGGATTTAACACCGGGGAGCTGTTTTTT. Its protein is CSAGFNTGELFF.

This clonotype occurred many times. The genes are TRBV5-1 and TRBJ2-5; 8 bases are shared with TRBD1. The germline gives CDR1 SGHRS, CDR2 YFSETQ. This CDR3 contains 13 residues. Losses at the gene ends were 4 bases for V and 5 bases for J; bases not matched to a gene: 4. CDR3 in DNA: TGCGCCAGCAGCCGGACAGGGTTGGAGACCCAGTACTTC. Translation: CASSRTGLETQYF.

This chain connects TRBV20-1 to TRBJ1-5; D unresolved. V shed 0 bases and J shed 2 bases, with 14 bases lying between them. The CDR3 has 16 residues. Germline V lookup: CDR1 DFQATT, CDR2 SNEGSKA (reference sequence). The CDR3 sequence is CSAREDEVWGNQPQHF. The CDR3 bases are TGCAGTGCTAGAGAGGATGAGGTGTGGGGCAATCAGCCCCAGCATTTT.

This clonotype was found many times. The rearrangement uses TRBV29-1 and TRBJ2-1, with 8 bases matching TRBD1. The CDR3 loop spans 14 amino acids. Trimming cost V 1 base and J 6 bases; bases outside gene matches: 5. Germline V gene lookup returns CDR1 SQVTM and CDR2 ANQGSEA. CDR3 residues: CSVEGQGTINEQFF. The DNA for the CDR3 is TGCAGCGTTGAAGGACAGGGGACGATCAATGAGCAGTTCTTC.